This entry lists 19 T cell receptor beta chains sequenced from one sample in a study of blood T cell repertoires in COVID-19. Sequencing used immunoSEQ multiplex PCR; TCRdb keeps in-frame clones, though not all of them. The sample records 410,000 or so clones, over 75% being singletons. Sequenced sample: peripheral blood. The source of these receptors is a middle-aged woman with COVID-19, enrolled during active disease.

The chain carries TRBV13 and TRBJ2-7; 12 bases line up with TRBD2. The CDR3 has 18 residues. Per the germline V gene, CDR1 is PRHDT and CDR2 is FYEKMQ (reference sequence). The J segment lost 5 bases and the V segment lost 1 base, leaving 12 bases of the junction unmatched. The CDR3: CASSLAPLAGGLTNEQYF. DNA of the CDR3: TGTGCCAGCAGCTTAGCGCCCCTAGCGGGGGGGCTAACGAACGAGCAGTACTTC. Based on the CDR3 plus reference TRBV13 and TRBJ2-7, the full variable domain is AAGVIQSPRHLIKEKRETATLKCYPIPRHDTVYWYQQGPGQDPQFLISFYEKMQSDKGSIPDRFSAQQFSDYHSELNMSSLELGDSALYFCASSLAPLAGGLTNEQYFGPGTRLTVT.

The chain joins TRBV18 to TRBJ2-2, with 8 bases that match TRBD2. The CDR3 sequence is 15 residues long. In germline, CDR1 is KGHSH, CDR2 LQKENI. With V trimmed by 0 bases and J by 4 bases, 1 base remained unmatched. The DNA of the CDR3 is TGTGCCAGCTCACCACCTAGCGGGGCCACCGGGGAGCTGTTTTTT. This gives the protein CASSPPSGATGELFF.

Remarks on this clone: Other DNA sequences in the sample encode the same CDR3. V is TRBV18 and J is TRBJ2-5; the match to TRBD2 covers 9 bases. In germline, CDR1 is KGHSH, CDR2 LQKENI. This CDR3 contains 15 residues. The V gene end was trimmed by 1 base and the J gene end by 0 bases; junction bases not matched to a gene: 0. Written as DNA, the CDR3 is TGTGCCAGCTCACCACTAGCGGGGGACCAAGAGACCCAGTACTTC. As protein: CASSPLAGDQETQYF. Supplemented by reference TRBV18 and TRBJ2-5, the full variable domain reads NAGVMQNPRHLVRRRGQEARLRCSPMKGHSHVYWYRQLPEEGLKFMVYLQKENIIDESGMPKERFSAEFPKEGPSILRIQQVVRGDSAAYFCASSPLAGDQETQYFGPGTRLLVL.

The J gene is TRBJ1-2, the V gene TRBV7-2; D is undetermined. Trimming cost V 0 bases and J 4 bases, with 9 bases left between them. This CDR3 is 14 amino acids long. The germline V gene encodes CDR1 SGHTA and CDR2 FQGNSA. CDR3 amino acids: CASSLAAEAYGYTF. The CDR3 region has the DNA TGTGCCAGCAGCTTAGCGGCGGAGGCCTATGGCTACACCTTC. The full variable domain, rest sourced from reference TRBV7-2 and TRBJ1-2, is GAGVSQSPSNKVTEKGKDVELRCDPISGHTALYWYRQSLGQGLEFLIYFQGNSAPDKSGLPSDRFSAERTGGSVSTLTIQRTQQEDSAVYLCASSLAAEAYGYTFGSGTRLTVV.

The CDR3 protein is CASSFGGSAGLGYTF. The CDR3 DNA is TGTGCCAGCAGCTTTGGGGGCTCGGCAGGGCTTGGCTACACCTTC. The chain links TRBV7-6 to TRBJ1-2, with TRBD1 as a possible D gene (6 bases). V was clipped by 3 bases and J by 7 bases, with 18 bases between them. The CDR3 runs 15 residues. CDR1 is SGHVS, CDR2 FNYEAQ, per germline.

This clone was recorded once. This CDR3 reads CASSYATGADTQYF. The DNA of the CDR3 is TGTGCCAGCAGTTACGCCACAGGGGCAGATACGCAGTATTTT. J is TRBJ2-3 and V is TRBV6-2 or TRBV6-3, with TRBD1 identical over 7 bases. CDR1 is MNHEY and CDR2 is SVGEGT in the germline V gene. The CDR3 has 14 amino acids. After removal of 2 bases from V and 4 bases from J, the junction contained 3 bases not matched to a gene.

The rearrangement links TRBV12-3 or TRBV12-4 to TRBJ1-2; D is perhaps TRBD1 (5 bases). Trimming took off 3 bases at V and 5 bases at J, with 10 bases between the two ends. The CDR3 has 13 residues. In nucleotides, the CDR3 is TGTGCCAGCAGTTTGAGGGAGGGGTATGGCTACACCTTC. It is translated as CASSLREGYGYTF.

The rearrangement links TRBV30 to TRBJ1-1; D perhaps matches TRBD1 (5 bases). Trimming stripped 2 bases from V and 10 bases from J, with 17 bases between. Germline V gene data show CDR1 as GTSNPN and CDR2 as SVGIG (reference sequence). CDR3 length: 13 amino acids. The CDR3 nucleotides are TGTGCCTGGAGTCGTAACCAGGGCTCCAGAGCTTTCTTT. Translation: CAWSRNQGSRAFF.

This chain's CDR3 is CASSVGGPSSYTF. The CDR3 coding sequence is TGTGCCAGCAGCGTAGGAGGGCCGAGTAGCTACACCTTC. The rearrangement joins TRBV9 to TRBJ1-2; D not certain. V was clipped by 0 bases and J by 9 bases, with 12 bases between them. Germline CDR1 reads SGDLS; CDR2 reads YYNGEE. This CDR3 has 13 amino acids.

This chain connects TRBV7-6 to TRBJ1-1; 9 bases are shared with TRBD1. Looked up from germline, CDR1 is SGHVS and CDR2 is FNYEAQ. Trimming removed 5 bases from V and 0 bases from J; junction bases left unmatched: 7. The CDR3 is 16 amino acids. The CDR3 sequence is CASSRRTGEMNTEAFF. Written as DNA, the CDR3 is TGTGCCAGCAGCCGACGGACAGGGGAAATGAACACTGAAGCTTTCTTT. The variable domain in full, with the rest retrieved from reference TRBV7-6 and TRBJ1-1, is GAGVSQSPRYKVTKRGQDVALRCDPISGHVSLYWYRQALGQGPEFLTYFNYEAQQDKSGLPNDRFSAERPEGSISTLTIQRTEQRDSAMYRCASSRRTGEMNTEAFFGQGTRLTVV.

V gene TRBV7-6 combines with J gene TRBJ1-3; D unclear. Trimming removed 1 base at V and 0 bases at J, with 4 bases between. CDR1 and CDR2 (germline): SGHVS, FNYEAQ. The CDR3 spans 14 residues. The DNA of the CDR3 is TGTGCCAGCAGCTTAGAACACTCTGGAAACACCATATATTTT. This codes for CASSLEHSGNTIYF. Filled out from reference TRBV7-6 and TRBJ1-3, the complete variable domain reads GAGVSQSPRYKVTKRGQDVALRCDPISGHVSLYWYRQALGQGPEFLTYFNYEAQQDKSGLPNDRFSAERPEGSISTLTIQRTEQRDSAMYRCASSLEHSGNTIYFGEGSWLTVV.

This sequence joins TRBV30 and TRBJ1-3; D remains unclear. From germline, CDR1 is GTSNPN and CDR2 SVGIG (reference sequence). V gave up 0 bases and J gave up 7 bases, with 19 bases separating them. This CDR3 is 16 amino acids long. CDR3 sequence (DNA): TGTGCCTGGAGTGTAGGAGGTAATCGCCGCGGTAACACCATATATTTT. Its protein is CAWSVGGNRRGNTIYF.

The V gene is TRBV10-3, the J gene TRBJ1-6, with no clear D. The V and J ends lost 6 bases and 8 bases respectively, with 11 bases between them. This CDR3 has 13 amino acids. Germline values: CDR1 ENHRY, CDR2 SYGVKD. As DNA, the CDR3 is TGTGCCATCAGAGACCGACGGGATTCACCCCTCCACTTT. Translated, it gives CAIRDRRDSPLHF.

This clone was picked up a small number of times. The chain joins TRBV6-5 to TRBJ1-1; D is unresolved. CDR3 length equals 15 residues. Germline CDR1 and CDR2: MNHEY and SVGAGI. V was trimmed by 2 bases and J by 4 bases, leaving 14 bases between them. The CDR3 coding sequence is TGTGCCAGCAGTTACGTTCTGGGAGAGGGCACTGAAGCTTTCTTT. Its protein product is CASSYVLGEGTEAFF.

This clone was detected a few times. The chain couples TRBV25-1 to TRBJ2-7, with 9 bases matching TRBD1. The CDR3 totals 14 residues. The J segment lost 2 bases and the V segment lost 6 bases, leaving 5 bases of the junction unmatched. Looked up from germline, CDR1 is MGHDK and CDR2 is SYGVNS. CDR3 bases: TGTGCCAGCAGGGACAGGGGCCAAACCTACGAGCAGTACTTC. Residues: CASRDRGQTYEQYF.

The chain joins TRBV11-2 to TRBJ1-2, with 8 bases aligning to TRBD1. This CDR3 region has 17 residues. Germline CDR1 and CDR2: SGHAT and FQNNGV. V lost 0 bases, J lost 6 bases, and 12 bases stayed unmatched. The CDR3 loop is CASSLDLRQGAHDGYTF. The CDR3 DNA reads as TGTGCCAGCAGCTTAGATCTACGTCAGGGGGCGCACGATGGCTACACCTTC.

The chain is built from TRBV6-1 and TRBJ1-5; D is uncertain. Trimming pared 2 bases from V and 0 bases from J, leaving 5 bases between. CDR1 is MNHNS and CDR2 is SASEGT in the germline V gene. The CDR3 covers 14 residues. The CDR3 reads CASSEFYSNQPQHF. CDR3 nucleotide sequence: TGTGCCAGCAGTGAATTCTATAGCAATCAGCCCCAGCATTTT.

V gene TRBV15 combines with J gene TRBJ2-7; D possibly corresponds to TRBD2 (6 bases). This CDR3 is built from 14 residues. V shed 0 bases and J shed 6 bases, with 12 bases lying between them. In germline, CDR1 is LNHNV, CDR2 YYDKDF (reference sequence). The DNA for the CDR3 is TGTGCCACCAGCAGAGATACGGGAGAGGGCGAGCAGTACTTC. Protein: CATSRDTGEGEQYF.

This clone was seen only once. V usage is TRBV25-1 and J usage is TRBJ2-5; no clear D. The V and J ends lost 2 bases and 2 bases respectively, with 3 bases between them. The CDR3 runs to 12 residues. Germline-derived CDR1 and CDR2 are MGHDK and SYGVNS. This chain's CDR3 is CASSELQETQYF. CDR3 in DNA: TGTGCCAGCAGTGAACTTCAAGAGACCCAGTACTTC.